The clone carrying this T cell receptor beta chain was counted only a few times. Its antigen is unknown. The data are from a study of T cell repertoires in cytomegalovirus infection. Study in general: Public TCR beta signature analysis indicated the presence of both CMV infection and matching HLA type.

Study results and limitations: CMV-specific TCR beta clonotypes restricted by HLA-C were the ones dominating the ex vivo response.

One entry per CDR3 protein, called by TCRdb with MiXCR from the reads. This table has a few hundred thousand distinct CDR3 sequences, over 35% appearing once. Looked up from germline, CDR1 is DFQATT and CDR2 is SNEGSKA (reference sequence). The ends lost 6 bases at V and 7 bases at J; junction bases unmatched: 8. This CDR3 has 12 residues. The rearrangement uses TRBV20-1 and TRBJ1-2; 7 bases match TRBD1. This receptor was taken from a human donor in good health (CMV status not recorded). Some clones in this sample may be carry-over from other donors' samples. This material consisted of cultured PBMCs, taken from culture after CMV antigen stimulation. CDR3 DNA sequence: TGCAGTGCAACCGGACAGGAAGGTGGCTACACCTTC. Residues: CSATGQEGGYTF.